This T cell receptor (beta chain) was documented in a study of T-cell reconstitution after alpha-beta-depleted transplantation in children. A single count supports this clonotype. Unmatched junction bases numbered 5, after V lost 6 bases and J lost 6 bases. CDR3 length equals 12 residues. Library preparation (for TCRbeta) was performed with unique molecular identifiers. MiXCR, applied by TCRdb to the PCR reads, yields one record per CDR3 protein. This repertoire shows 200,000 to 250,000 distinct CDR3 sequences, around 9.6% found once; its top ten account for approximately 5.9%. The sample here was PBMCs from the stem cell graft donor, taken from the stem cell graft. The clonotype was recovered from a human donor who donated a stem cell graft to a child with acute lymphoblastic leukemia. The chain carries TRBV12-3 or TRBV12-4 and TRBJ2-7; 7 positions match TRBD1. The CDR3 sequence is CASRTTGSEQYF. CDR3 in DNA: TGTGCCAGCAGGACGACAGGGTCCGAGCAGTACTTC.